The 8 T cell receptor beta chains in this list originate from one sample, sequenced in a study of response to subunit inactivated influenza vaccine. TCRdb analysed the RT-PCR reads with MiXCR anew, one entry per CDR3 protein. The sample has more than 700,000 distinct CDR3 sequences, 21% seen once. The starting material was PBMCs from blood, obtained approximately 5 days after vaccination. The source of these receptors is a man between 45 and 60 years old who received an inactivated influenza vaccine.

This clonotype was seen ten or more times. The gene calls are TRBV12-3 or TRBV12-4 and TRBJ2-3; the D gene could be TRBD1 or TRBD2 (5 bases each). The V gene lost 4 bases and the J gene lost 7 bases, with 15 bases spanning the gap. CDR3 length: 14 amino acids. The CDR3 reads CASSSSGAFNTQYF. CDR3 sequence (DNA): TGTGCCAGCAGTTCATCCGGGGCCTTTAATACGCAGTATTTT.

This clonotype has a handful of counts. J is TRBJ2-1 and V is TRBV12-3 or TRBV12-4; D is possibly TRBD2 (7 bases). The CDR3 has 17 amino acids. Trimming took 1 base from V and 9 from J, leaving 22 bases between them. The CDR3 is CASSLGPRGGQLREQFF. The CDR3, as DNA: TGTGCCAGCAGTTTAGGGCCGAGGGGGGGGCAACTGCGTGAGCAGTTCTTC.

This sequence joins TRBV9 and TRBJ2-7; TRBD1 matches 7 bases. Unmatched junction bases numbered 11, after V lost 6 bases and J lost 5 bases. The CDR3 spans 14 residues. Germline CDR1 SGDLS, CDR2 YYNGEE. The DNA of the CDR3 is TGTGCCAGCAATCGTGGGAACAGGGGCCACGAGCAGTACTTC. This gives the protein CASNRGNRGHEQYF.

This clonotype occurred a few times. CDR3 sequence reads: CSSTTLSYEQYF. The CDR3 coding sequence is TGCAGTTCTACTACCCTCTCCTACGAGCAGTACTTC. This chain uses TRBV20-1 with TRBJ2-7; D not resolved. The CDR3 contains 12 residues. With 8 bases removed from V and 0 bases from J, the gap between germline ends came to 11 bases. Germline lookup yields CDR1 DFQATT and CDR2 SNEGSKA (reference sequence).

The chain uses TRBV7-2 and TRBJ2-3, with unresolved D. Trimming removed 6 bases at V and 0 bases at J, with 13 bases between. Per germline, CDR1 SGHTA and CDR2 FQGNSA. The CDR3 is 15 residues long. The CDR3 coding sequence is TGTGCCAGCAGAGGCCAGAGCTTAAGCACAGATACGCAGTATTTT. It yields the protein CASRGQSLSTDTQYF. The entire variable domain, with the rest obtained from reference TRBV7-2 and TRBJ2-3, is as follows: GAGVSQSPSNKVTEKGKDVELRCDPISGHTALYWYRQSLGQGLEFLIYFQGNSAPDKSGLPSDRFSAERTGGSVSTLTIQRTQQEDSAVYLCASRGQSLSTDTQYFGPGTRLTVL.

DNA for the CDR3: TGTGCCAGTGGGGAAGACGGGAATACCTACAATGAGCAGTTCTTC. Its protein product is CASGEDGNTYNEQFF. J is TRBJ2-1 and V is TRBV6-2 or TRBV6-3, with D possibly being TRBD2 (5 bases). The CDR3 has 15 amino acids. The germline V gene encodes CDR1 MNHEY and CDR2 SVGEGT. Trimming shortened V by 9 bases and J by 2 bases, and 17 bases separated the two germline ends.

This clonotype was seen more than once but under ten times. The rearrangement uses TRBV4-3 and TRBJ2-1; 7 bases are shared with TRBD2. The CDR3 spans 15 residues. Germline CDR1 LGHNA, CDR2 YSLEER. The V gene end was trimmed by 8 bases and the J gene end by 4 bases; junction bases not matched to a gene: 11. CDR3 sequence: CASSRSTSEYNEQFF. CDR3 in DNA: TGCGCCAGCTCGAGAAGTACTAGCGAATACAATGAGCAGTTCTTC.

The CDR3 reads CSARRDRGTSPLHF. The CDR3 coding sequence is TGCAGTGCTAGGAGGGACAGGGGGACCTCACCCCTCCACTTT. This chain connects TRBV20-1 to TRBJ1-6; 11 nucleotides match TRBD1. From germline, CDR1 is DFQATT and CDR2 SNEGSKA (reference sequence). The trim removed 3 bases at V and 10 bases at J, leaving 5 bases unmatched. The CDR3 extends over 14 amino acids.